The present T cell receptor beta chain was sequenced within a study of long-term antiretroviral therapy in people with HIV. Study information: It was about a decade before the 2015 immediate-ART recommendation that the earliest samples were taken.

There were no participants with HIV treated outside the United States. General study results and limits: Before ART, certain clones expanded, and these dominated the repertoire at all time points.

Survey-level immunoSEQ v3.0 assays were run. Assay used: immunoSEQ multiplex PCR; TCRdb lists only in-frame clones, some missing. The sample includes about 20,000 clones, almost 95% of them seen just once. CDR1 and CDR2 from the germline V gene are MDHEN and SYDVKM. J gave up 3 bases and V 5 bases, and 15 bases lay outside the gene matches. This CDR3 region has 18 residues. Remarks on this clone: What it binds is unknown.

The chain combines TRBV28 with TRBJ1-1, with 10 bases matching TRBD1. The input for sequencing was unsorted PBMCs, taken 4.4 years after starting antiretroviral therapy. The sequence came from a woman aged 50 to 60 with HIV. CDR3 in amino acids: CASSETGGLSVMDTEAFF. In DNA form, the CDR3 reads TGTGCCAGCAGTGAGACAGGGGGCCTCTCGGTTATGGACACTGAAGCTTTCTTT.